The rows below give T cell receptor beta chains drawn from one sample of a study of immune cell composition in non-small cell lung cancer. The method was immunoSEQ multiplex PCR; TCRdb's version includes in-frame clones alone and lacks a portion of them. In the table there are thousands of clones, roughly three quarters of which are singletons. Sequencing used lung tumor tissue. These receptors originate from a human donor with non-small cell lung cancer. The CDR3 runs from the conserved cysteine through the conserved F or W. D genes are given only for firm matches. Part of the rows lack a size; the others show once, few, many or a class for expanded clones.

D	V	size	J	DNA	CDR3
-	TRBV6-5	large	TRBJ1-6	TGTGCCAGCAGTTACTCGACAACCAGGGGTTCACCCCTCCACTTT	CASSYSTTRGSPLHF
-	TRBV28	-	TRBJ2-1	-	CASTSGAAYNEQFF
TRBD2	TRBV5-6	-	TRBJ2-2	TGTGCCAGCAGCTGGGCTAGCGGGATCCACACCGGGGAGCTGTTTTTT	CASSWASGIHTGELFF
-	TRBV7-2	-	TRBJ2-7	TGTGCCAGCAGCTTAGCCCCAGGGGTCCCCTACGAGCAGTACTTC	CASSLAPGVPYEQYF
TRBD2	TRBV5-4	once	TRBJ2-3	TGTGCCAGCAGCTTGCGGCTAGCGGGAGGCGGGGAAGATACGCAGTATTTT	CASSLRLAGGGEDTQYF
TRBD2	TRBV4-3	few	TRBJ2-3	TGCGCCAGCAGCCAAGGCGGCGGGAGGTACACAGATACGCAGTATTTT	CASSQGGGRYTDTQYF
TRBD1	TRBV10-2	few	TRBJ2-5	TGCGCCAGCAGTGAGTCACAGGGGAGCCAGTACTTC	CASSESQGSQYF
-	TRBV7-2	-	TRBJ1-2	TGTGCCAGCAGCTTAAAAGGGCAGGGGAGCTATGGCTACACCTTC	CASSLKGQGSYGYTF
TRBD1	TRBV5-1	-	TRBJ1-3	TGCGCCAGCAGCTCCTACACAGGGGGAGATGGAAACACCATATATTTT	CASSSYTGGDGNTIYF
TRBD1	TRBV7-2	-	TRBJ2-7	TGTGCCAGCAGCTTTAGTGGGACAGGATCCTACGAGCAGTACTTC	CASSFSGTGSYEQYF
-	TRBV25-1	-	TRBJ1-1	TGTGCCAGCAGCAGAAACACTGAAGCTTTCTTT	CASSRNTEAFF
TRBD2	TRBV2	-	TRBJ2-5	TGTGCCAGCAGTGTGGCGGGACTAGCGGTAGAGACCCAGTACTTC	CASSVAGLAVETQYF
TRBD1	TRBV7-2	-	TRBJ2-2	TGTGCCAGCAGCTTACGGCAGGGGGCGGGCACCGGGGAGCTGTTTTTT	CASSLRQGAGTGELFF
-	TRBV28	-	TRBJ2-7	TGTGCCAGCAGTTCCCCCGGGACCTACGAGCAGTACTTC	CASSSPGTYEQYF
TRBD1	TRBV29-1	-	TRBJ2-5	TGCAGCGTTCGACAGGGGATCAACCAAGAGACCCAGTACTTC	CSVRQGINQETQYF
TRBD1	TRBV7-7	-	TRBJ1-1	TGTGCTAGCAGCAGGAATCCAGGGGGGACTGAAGCTTTCTTT	CASSRNPGGTEAFF
TRBD1	TRBV6-4	few	TRBJ1-2	TGTGCCCGCAGGGGACAGGGGTCGTCCGGCACCTTC	CARRGQGSSGTF
-	TRBV4-1	-	TRBJ2-7	TGCGCCAGCAGCCAATATCTACCGGGCGGGTCGGGGACTTACGAGCAGTACTTC	CASSQYLPGGSGTYEQYF
TRBD1	TRBV5-6	-	TRBJ1-1	TGTGCCAGCAGCTCATCAGGGGGCCGGGACACTGAAGCTTTCTTT	CASSSSGGRDTEAFF
-	TRBV7-2	-	TRBJ2-1	TGTGCCAGCAGCCTCGTGGGGGCGACCTACAATGAGCAGTTCTTC	CASSLVGATYNEQFF